This is a list of T cell receptor beta chains from one sample in a study of control samples from healthy donors and cancer patients. Method: immunoSEQ multiplex PCR; TCRdb's copy keeps in-frame clones and lacks some. This table holds around 75,000 clones, about 80% found once. The sequencing input was blood. Every receptor here comes from a middle-aged man in good health. CDR3s include the opening cysteine and the closing phenylalanine or tryptophan. Fields, in order: J gene, V gene, D gene, clone size, CDR3 DNA, CDR3 protein. D genes are given only for firm matches. Clone size is not always given. Where it is, it says once, few, many or a class for expanded clones.

J gene: TRBJ2-5
V gene: TRBV5-4
D gene: -
clone size: -
CDR3 DNA: TGTGCCAGCAGCTTGCCCCCGGGACACCAAGAGACCCAGTACTTC
CDR3 protein: CASSLPPGHQETQYF

J gene: TRBJ2-3
V gene: TRBV29-1
D gene: -
clone size: -
CDR3 DNA: TGCAGCGCCGCATGGACGGGAACTAGCACAGATACGCAGTATTTT
CDR3 protein: CSAAWTGTSTDTQYF

J gene: TRBJ2-5
V gene: TRBV12-3/TRBV12-4
D gene: -
clone size: -
CDR3 DNA: TGTGCCAGCACCCCCCGGGCGCTCGAGACCCAGTACTTC
CDR3 protein: CASTPRALETQYF

J gene: TRBJ1-2
V gene: TRBV6-5
D gene: -
clone size: -
CDR3 DNA: TGTGCCAGCAGCCGCGGGGGAGGGTTTAACTATGGCTACACCTTC
CDR3 protein: CASSRGGGFNYGYTF

J gene: TRBJ2-1
V gene: TRBV7-2
D gene: -
clone size: few
CDR3 DNA: TGTGCCAGCAGCTTAAATTCGAACGTGCAGTTCTTC
CDR3 protein: CASSLNSNVQFF

J gene: TRBJ2-6
V gene: TRBV5-1
D gene: -
clone size: -
CDR3 DNA: TGCGCCAGCAGTTTAACTAGCTTACCTGCCAACGTCCTGACTTTC
CDR3 protein: CASSLTSLPANVLTF

J gene: TRBJ2-1
V gene: TRBV9
D gene: TRBD2
clone size: -
CDR3 DNA: TGTGCCAGCAGCGTAGGACTAGCGGGAGTAGGCTCCTACAATGAGCAGTTCTTC
CDR3 protein: CASSVGLAGVGSYNEQFF

J gene: TRBJ2-6
V gene: TRBV11-3
D gene: -
clone size: once
CDR3 DNA: TGTGCCAGCAGCTATGGTGGGGCCAACGTCCTGACTTTC
CDR3 protein: CASSYGGANVLTF

J gene: TRBJ2-3
V gene: TRBV2
D gene: -
clone size: -
CDR3 DNA: TGTGCCAGCAGTGAAGTCCCGTCAGCCACGCAGTATTTT
CDR3 protein: CASSEVPSATQYF

J gene: TRBJ1-2
V gene: TRBV19
D gene: -
clone size: -
CDR3 DNA: TGTGCCAGTAATCCGGCCGGCTATGGCTACACCTTC
CDR3 protein: CASNPAGYGYTF

J gene: TRBJ2-3
V gene: TRBV5-4
D gene: -
clone size: -
CDR3 DNA: TGTGCCAGCACTCTAGGGGTGGCGGCAGATACGCAGTATTTT
CDR3 protein: CASTLGVAADTQYF

J gene: TRBJ2-3
V gene: TRBV5-1
D gene: TRBD2
clone size: -
CDR3 DNA: TGCGCCAGCTCCTTCTCCGGGGCTAGCGGGGGGGCTAGCACAGATACGCAGTATTTT
CDR3 protein: CASSFSGASGGASTDTQYF

J gene: TRBJ1-5
V gene: TRBV3-1/TRBV3-2
D gene: -
clone size: -
CDR3 DNA: TGTGCCAGCAGTGCCAGCCTATCGGGGAATCAGCCCCAGCATTTT
CDR3 protein: CASSASLSGNQPQHF

J gene: TRBJ1-2
V gene: TRBV19
D gene: TRBD1
clone size: -
CDR3 DNA: TGTGCCAGTAGTGCCACAGGGGGTTATGGCTACACCTTC
CDR3 protein: CASSATGGYGYTF

J gene: TRBJ2-7
V gene: TRBV29-1
D gene: -
clone size: -
CDR3 DNA: TGCAGCGTCCTCGGGACCGGAATGTACGAGCAGTACTTC
CDR3 protein: CSVLGTGMYEQYF

J gene: TRBJ2-2
V gene: TRBV27
D gene: TRBD2
clone size: -
CDR3 DNA: TGTGCCAGCAGCCACATACTAGCGGGGGGCGCCGGGGAGCTGTTTTTT
CDR3 protein: CASSHILAGGAGELFF

J gene: TRBJ1-2
V gene: TRBV27
D gene: TRBD1
clone size: -
CDR3 DNA: TGTGCCAGCAGTTTCCAGGGGGGCCCTACTAACTATGGCTACACCTTC
CDR3 protein: CASSFQGGPTNYGYTF

J gene: TRBJ1-5
V gene: TRBV4-1
D gene: TRBD1
clone size: -
CDR3 DNA: TGCGCCAGCAGCCAGAGGGACAGGGTTTACAATCAGCCCCAGCATTTT
CDR3 protein: CASSQRDRVYNQPQHF

J gene: TRBJ2-1
V gene: TRBV19
D gene: TRBD2
clone size: -
CDR3 DNA: TGTGCCAGTAGGGACGGGGGGTTCTCCTACAATGAGCAGTTCTTC
CDR3 protein: CASRDGGFSYNEQFF

J gene: TRBJ1-4
V gene: TRBV5-1
D gene: TRBD1
clone size: -
CDR3 DNA: TGCGCCAGCAGCCGGGACAGGGTGGGTGAAAAACTGTTTTTT
CDR3 protein: CASSRDRVGEKLFF

J gene: TRBJ1-4
V gene: TRBV5-4
D gene: TRBD1
clone size: -
CDR3 DNA: TGTGCCAGCAGCTCGCCAACGACAGGGGCTAATGAAAAACTGTTTTTT
CDR3 protein: CASSSPTTGANEKLFF

J gene: TRBJ2-3
V gene: TRBV19
D gene: -
clone size: -
CDR3 DNA: TGTGCCAGTAGCGCAGGTCTCCGCACAGATACGCAGTATTTT
CDR3 protein: CASSAGLRTDTQYF

J gene: TRBJ2-1
V gene: TRBV29-1
D gene: TRBD2
clone size: -
CDR3 DNA: TGCAGCGTTGAGGCGCCTAGCGGGACCTACCGGGGGGTTGAGCAGTTCTTC
CDR3 protein: CSVEAPSGTYRGVEQFF

J gene: TRBJ2-1
V gene: TRBV10-1
D gene: TRBD2
clone size: -
CDR3 DNA: TGCGCCAGCAGCATCTCGTCGGGGGGTGAGCAGTTCTTC
CDR3 protein: CASSISSGGEQFF

J gene: TRBJ2-1
V gene: TRBV9
D gene: TRBD2
clone size: -
CDR3 DNA: TGTGCCAGCAGCGTAGGGAGCAGCGGGGGTGGGAATGAGCAGTTCTTC
CDR3 protein: CASSVGSSGGGNEQFF

J gene: TRBJ1-5
V gene: TRBV30
D gene: TRBD1
clone size: -
CDR3 DNA: TGTGCCTGGGACAGGGGGCATCAAGGGCCCCAGCATTTT
CDR3 protein: CAWDRGHQGPQHF

J gene: TRBJ2-7
V gene: TRBV7-2
D gene: -
clone size: -
CDR3 DNA: TGTGCCAGCAGCTTAGGGGAGCGGACCAACTACGAGCAGTACTTC
CDR3 protein: CASSLGERTNYEQYF

J gene: TRBJ2-3
V gene: TRBV25-1
D gene: TRBD2
clone size: few
CDR3 DNA: TGTGCCAGCAGGACTAGCGGCACAGATACGCAGTATTTT
CDR3 protein: CASRTSGTDTQYF

J gene: TRBJ1-3
V gene: TRBV12-2
D gene: -
clone size: -
CDR3 DNA: TGTGCAAGTCGCTTGCACCATTCTCTGGGGCAGGGTCCAGGAAACACCATATATTTT
CDR3 protein: CASRLHHSLGQGPGNTIYF

J gene: TRBJ1-1
V gene: TRBV4-1
D gene: -
clone size: -
CDR3 DNA: TGCGCCAGCAGCCAAGAGCCCGGGGGGGACACTGAAGCTTTCTTT
CDR3 protein: CASSQEPGGDTEAFF

J gene: TRBJ2-5
V gene: TRBV20-1
D gene: -
clone size: -
CDR3 DNA: TGCAGTGCTAGAGCAGTCGACCAGTACTTC
CDR3 protein: CSARAVDQYF

J gene: TRBJ2-7
V gene: TRBV11-2
D gene: -
clone size: once
CDR3 DNA: TGTGCCAGCAGCAATCGGACGAGGCAGTACTTC
CDR3 protein: CASSNRTRQYF

J gene: TRBJ2-2
V gene: TRBV9
D gene: -
clone size: -
CDR3 DNA: TGTGCCAGCAGCTTAGCCAACACCGGGGAGCTGTTTTTT
CDR3 protein: CASSLANTGELFF

J gene: TRBJ1-1
V gene: TRBV12-3/TRBV12-4
D gene: -
clone size: -
CDR3 DNA: TGTGCCAGCGTTCGAGGGACACACACTGAAGCTTTCTTT
CDR3 protein: CASVRGTHTEAFF

J gene: TRBJ1-2
V gene: TRBV9
D gene: -
clone size: -
CDR3 DNA: TGTGCCAGCAGCCCGGTCGATTTTAACTATGGCTACACCTTC
CDR3 protein: CASSPVDFNYGYTF

J gene: TRBJ2-3
V gene: TRBV9
D gene: -
clone size: -
CDR3 DNA: TGTGCCAGCAACCTCAGTGGTCGTGGCCGGGATACGCAGTATTTT
CDR3 protein: CASNLSGRGRDTQYF

J gene: TRBJ2-7
V gene: TRBV6-1
D gene: -
clone size: -
CDR3 DNA: TGTGCCAGCAGTGAACTTGGACCCTACGAGCAGTACTTC
CDR3 protein: CASSELGPYEQYF

J gene: TRBJ1-6
V gene: TRBV30
D gene: -
clone size: -
CDR3 DNA: TGTGCCTGGACTAGACGGACTGGGGATTCACCCCTCCACTTT
CDR3 protein: CAWTRRTGDSPLHF

J gene: TRBJ2-1
V gene: TRBV4-1
D gene: TRBD2
clone size: -
CDR3 DNA: TGCGCCAGCAGCCATCCGGAAGCGGGGGATTACAATGAGCAGTTCTTC
CDR3 protein: CASSHPEAGDYNEQFF

J gene: TRBJ1-2
V gene: TRBV15
D gene: -
clone size: -
CDR3 DNA: TGTGCCACTTCCCTTTCAGGGGCTAGTGGCTACACCTTC
CDR3 protein: CATSLSGASGYTF

J gene: TRBJ1-5
V gene: TRBV19
D gene: -
clone size: -
CDR3 DNA: TGTGCCAGTAGTATTTATTTTCGGGCCAATCAGCCCCAGCATTTT
CDR3 protein: CASSIYFRANQPQHF

J gene: TRBJ1-1
V gene: TRBV6-1
D gene: -
clone size: -
CDR3 DNA: TGTGCCAGCAGTGACCTGGACAGCCCGAACACTGAAGCTTTCTTT
CDR3 protein: CASSDLDSPNTEAFF

J gene: TRBJ2-3
V gene: TRBV30
D gene: -
clone size: -
CDR3 DNA: TGTGCCTGGAGTGTACGTCGCGGAGATACGCAGTATTTT
CDR3 protein: CAWSVRRGDTQYF

J gene: TRBJ2-3
V gene: TRBV7-3
D gene: TRBD1
clone size: -
CDR3 DNA: TGTGCCAGCAGCCAAGGACAGGGGGGCACAGATACGCAGTATTTT
CDR3 protein: CASSQGQGGTDTQYF

J gene: TRBJ2-6
V gene: TRBV28
D gene: TRBD1
clone size: -
CDR3 DNA: TGTGCCAGTACAGGGGGGATCTCTGGGGCCAACGTCCTGACTTTC
CDR3 protein: CASTGGISGANVLTF